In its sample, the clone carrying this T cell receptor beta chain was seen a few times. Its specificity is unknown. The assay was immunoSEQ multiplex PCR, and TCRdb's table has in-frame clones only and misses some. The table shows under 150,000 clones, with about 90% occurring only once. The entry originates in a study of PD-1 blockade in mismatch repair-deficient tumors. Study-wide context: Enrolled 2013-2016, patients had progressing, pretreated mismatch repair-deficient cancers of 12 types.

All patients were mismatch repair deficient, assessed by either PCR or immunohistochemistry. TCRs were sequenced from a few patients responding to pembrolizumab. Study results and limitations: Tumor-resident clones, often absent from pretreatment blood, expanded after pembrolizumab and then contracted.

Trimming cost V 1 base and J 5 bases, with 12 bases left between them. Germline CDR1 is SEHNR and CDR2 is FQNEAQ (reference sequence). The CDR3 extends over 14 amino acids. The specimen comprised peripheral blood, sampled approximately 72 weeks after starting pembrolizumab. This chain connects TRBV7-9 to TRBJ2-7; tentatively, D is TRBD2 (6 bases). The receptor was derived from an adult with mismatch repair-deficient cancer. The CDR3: CASSLGRGDHEQYF. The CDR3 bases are TGTGCCAGCAGCTTAGGTCGCGGGGACCACGAGCAGTACTTC.